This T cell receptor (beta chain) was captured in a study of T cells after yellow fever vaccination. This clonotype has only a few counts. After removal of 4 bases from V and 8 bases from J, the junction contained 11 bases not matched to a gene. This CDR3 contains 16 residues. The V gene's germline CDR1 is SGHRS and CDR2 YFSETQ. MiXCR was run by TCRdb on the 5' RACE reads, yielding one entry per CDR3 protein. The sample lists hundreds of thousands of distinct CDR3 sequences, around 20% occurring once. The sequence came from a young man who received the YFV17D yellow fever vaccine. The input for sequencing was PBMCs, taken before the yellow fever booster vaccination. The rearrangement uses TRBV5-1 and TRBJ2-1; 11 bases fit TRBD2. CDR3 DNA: TGCGCCAGCAGCACAGCCCTAGCGGGGGGTGTCGATGAGCAGTTCTTC. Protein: CASSTALAGGVDEQFF.